This T cell receptor beta chain was captured in a study of blood T cell repertoires in COVID-19 (dated by TCRdb to about 2020). About the study as a whole: The collaborator samples originated in the United States, Italy and Spain and spanned the acute and convalescent phases of COVID-19. The material from the prospective study consisted of cDNA or gDNA derived from T cells, B-cell-depleted T cells, or PBMCs. Deeply sampled blood TCRbeta repertoires from subjects exposed to, actively infected with, or recovered from COVID-19 were included in the dataset. A freely available public database, intended as a resource for researchers studying the immune response to SARS-CoV-2, is where the repertoires were released. Samples came from the ongoing ImmuneRACE study (first 160 participants) plus 1,254 subjects from 6 global collaborators. Sample metadata almost always included a de-identified subject ID, COVID-19 status, age in years and sex. Where available, HLA class I and class II types were obtained from metadata supplied by the sample provider rather than from assay-based typing. Broad study findings and their caveats: The quantity of clinical and demographic metadata differed by source and by participant and was supplied without curation.

Collaborating institutions collected whole blood in K2EDTA tubes following their own protocols. Collaborator samples were shipped for TCRbeta analysis as frozen whole blood, isolated PBMCs, or DNA extracted from either sample type. TCRbeta CDR3 regions were amplified from genomic DNA using the immunoSEQ Assay, a bias-controlled multiplex PCR. The original pipeline was this. Nucleated cell counts per sample were estimated from amplification of reference gene primers within the assay. To quantify the absolute abundance of each unique TCRbeta CDR3 rearrangement, sequence reads were collapsed and filtered. For each sample, productive Simpson clonality was calculated as the square root of Simpson's diversity index across productive rearrangements. TCRdb took over this immuneACCESS table, retaining in-frame rearrangements with V and J assigned. Such tables are incomplete; in checked studies, under half of the missing clones stem from an unresolved V gene, and the remainder is unexplained. The DNA gave D and trimming, while V, J and clone size come from that table. The sample includes 77,000 or so clones, with around 90% observed a single time. The ten biggest clones cover approximately 4.5% of the sample.

Remarks on this clone: Its antigen has not been determined. Within one base of it there is no much larger clone, and no base qualities were kept.

The source of this sequence is a man aged 50-60 years with active COVID-19. Sequencing was performed on peripheral blood.

The DNA reads TGTGCCAGCAGTTACATAATGGGGCTCCCGAGCACTGAAGCTTTCTTT. This gives the protein CASSYIMGLPSTEAFF. The V and J genes are TRBV28 and TRBJ1-1; the D region possibly corresponds to TRBD1 (5 bases align). Between the V and J ends, shortened by 4 bases and 4 bases respectively, the junction contains 19 bases. CDR1 MDHEN and CDR2 SYDVKM were looked up in the germline V gene. Measured from the cysteine to the phenylalanine, the CDR3 is 16 residues long. Just CDR3 DNA is preserved here, 48 bases in frame from base 1.